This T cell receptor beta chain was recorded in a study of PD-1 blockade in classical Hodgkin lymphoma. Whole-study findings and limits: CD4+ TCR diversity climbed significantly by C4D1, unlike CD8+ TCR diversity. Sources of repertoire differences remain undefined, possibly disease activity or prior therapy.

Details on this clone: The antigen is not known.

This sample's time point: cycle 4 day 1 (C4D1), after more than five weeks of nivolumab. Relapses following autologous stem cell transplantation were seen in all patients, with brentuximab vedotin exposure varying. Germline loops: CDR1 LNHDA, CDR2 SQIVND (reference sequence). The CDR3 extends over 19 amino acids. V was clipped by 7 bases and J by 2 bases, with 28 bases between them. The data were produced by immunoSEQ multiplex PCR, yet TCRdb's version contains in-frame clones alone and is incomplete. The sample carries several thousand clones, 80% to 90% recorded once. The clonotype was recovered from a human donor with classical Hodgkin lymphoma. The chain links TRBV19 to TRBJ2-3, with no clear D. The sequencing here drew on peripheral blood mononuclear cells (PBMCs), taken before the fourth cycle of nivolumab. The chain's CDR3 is CASMWLRRSFPGDTDTQYF. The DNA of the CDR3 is TGTGCCAGTATGTGGTTGAGACGGTCTTTTCCCGGAGACACAGATACGCAGTATTTT.